The 9 T cell receptor beta chains in this list originate from one sample, sequenced in a study of blood T cell repertoires in COVID-19. Using immunoSEQ multiplex PCR, the repertoire was profiled, and TCRdb retains in-frame clones only, with some absent. The sample shows approximately 530,000 clones, roughly 91% of them seen only once. Sequenced input: peripheral blood. The receptors stem from a woman aged 50 to 65 with COVID-19, enrolled during active disease.

J is TRBJ2-1 and V is TRBV5-1; 12 bases are shared with TRBD2. The CDR3 covers 16 residues. In germline, CDR1 is SGHRS, CDR2 YFSETQ. V was pared by 5 bases and J by 0 bases, with 3 bases of the junction left unmatched. This CDR3 is CASSASGGASYNEQFF. CDR3 coding DNA: TGCGCCAGCAGTGCTAGCGGGGGGGCCTCCTACAATGAGCAGTTCTTC. The variable domain in full, with the rest retrieved from reference TRBV5-1 and TRBJ2-1, is KAGVTQTPRYLIKTRGQQVTLSCSPISGHRSVSWYQQTPGQGLQFLFEYFSETQRNKGNFPGRFSGRQFSNSRSEMNVSTLELGDSALYLCASSASGGASYNEQFFGPGTRLTVL.

The table lists this clone with a few counts. V and J are TRBV12-3 or TRBV12-4 and TRBJ2-7; no reliable D call. The CDR3 sequence is 12 residues long. V was cut by 3 bases and J by 2 bases, with 5 bases left in between. The CDR3 nucleotides read TGTGCCAGCAGTTTCAGGACCTACGAGCAGTACTTC. It is translated as CASSFRTYEQYF.

The chain carries TRBV3-1 (or the pseudogene TRBV3-2) and TRBJ1-3; the D is unclear. Looked up from germline, CDR1 is LGHDT and CDR2 is YNNKEL (reference sequence). V lost 4 bases, J lost 0 bases, and 4 bases lay in between. The CDR3 consists of 13 residues. CDR3 loop: CASSPVSGNTIYF. The CDR3 DNA reads as TGTGCCAGCAGCCCAGTCTCTGGAAACACCATATATTTT.

This chain connects TRBV19 to TRBJ2-7, with D possibly matching TRBD1 (5 bases). The V and J ends lost 3 bases and 5 bases respectively, with 11 bases between them. This CDR3 has 13 residues. Germline lookup yields CDR1 LNHDA and CDR2 SQIVND (reference sequence). The CDR3 loop is CASSIAGNDEQYF. In nucleotides, the CDR3 is TGTGCCAGTAGTATTGCAGGGAACGACGAGCAGTACTTC.

The chain links TRBV2 to TRBJ2-1; tentative D call: TRBD1 (9 bases). Deletions cut 10 bases from V and 7 bases from J, with 17 bases between. This CDR3 has 13 residues. CDR1 and CDR2 from the germline V gene are SNHLY and FYNNEI. For the CDR3, the DNA is TGTGCCAACGGGAGGGACAGGGTAAATGAGCAGTTCTTC. It specifies CANGRDRVNEQFF. Filled out from reference TRBV2 and TRBJ2-1, the complete variable domain reads EPEVTQTPSHQVTQMGQEVILRCVPISNHLYFYWYRQILGQKVEFLVSFYNNEISEKSEIFDDQFSVERPDGSNFTLKIRSTKLEDSAMYFCANGRDRVNEQFFGPGTRLTVL.

The gene calls are TRBV13 and TRBJ2-7, with 7 bases lining up with TRBD1. The CDR3 runs to 16 residues. With 2 bases clipped from V and 8 bases from J, the junction kept 15 bases outside the gene matches. Germline assignment: CDR1 PRHDT and CDR2 FYEKMQ (reference sequence). CDR3 DNA sequence: TGTGCCAGCAGCTTAACCCCCTCCGGGACAGCTTTAAAGCAGTACTTC. Translated: CASSLTPSGTALKQYF.

Written as DNA, the CDR3 is TGTGCCAGCAGCCGCGGAGGGGTCTACGAGCAGTACTTC. Amino acids: CASSRGGVYEQYF. This chain joins TRBV6-5 and TRBJ2-7; D is possibly TRBD2 (6 bases). Trimming left V 6 bases short and J 3 bases short, with 12 bases between. Germline lookup yields CDR1 MNHEY and CDR2 SVGAGI. The CDR3 contains 13 residues.

This chain links TRBV7-2 with TRBJ2-3, with 8 bases matching TRBD2. Germline CDR1 reads SGHTA; CDR2 reads FQGNSA. V lost 1 base, J lost 2 bases, and 5 bases stayed unmatched. The CDR3 extends over 16 amino acids. The CDR3 DNA reads as TGTGCCAGCAGCTTAGATAAAGCGGGGGACACAGATACGCAGTATTTT. Translating it yields CASSLDKAGDTDTQYF. The complete variable domain, with remaining parts taken from reference TRBV7-2 and TRBJ2-3, reads GAGVSQSPSNKVTEKGKDVELRCDPISGHTALYWYRQSLGQGLEFLIYFQGNSAPDKSGLPSDRFSAERTGGSVSTLTIQRTQQEDSAVYLCASSLDKAGDTDTQYFGPGTRLTVL.

The gene calls are TRBV9 and TRBJ2-3, with a weak D call TRBD1 (5 bases). The length of the CDR3 is 15 residues. CDR1 SGDLS and CDR2 YYNGEE come from the germline V gene. With 4 bases removed from V and 0 bases from J, the gap between germline ends came to 12 bases. The CDR3 reads CASSPRDRSTDTQYF. The CDR3 DNA reads as TGTGCCAGCAGCCCCAGGGATCGGAGCACAGATACGCAGTATTTT.